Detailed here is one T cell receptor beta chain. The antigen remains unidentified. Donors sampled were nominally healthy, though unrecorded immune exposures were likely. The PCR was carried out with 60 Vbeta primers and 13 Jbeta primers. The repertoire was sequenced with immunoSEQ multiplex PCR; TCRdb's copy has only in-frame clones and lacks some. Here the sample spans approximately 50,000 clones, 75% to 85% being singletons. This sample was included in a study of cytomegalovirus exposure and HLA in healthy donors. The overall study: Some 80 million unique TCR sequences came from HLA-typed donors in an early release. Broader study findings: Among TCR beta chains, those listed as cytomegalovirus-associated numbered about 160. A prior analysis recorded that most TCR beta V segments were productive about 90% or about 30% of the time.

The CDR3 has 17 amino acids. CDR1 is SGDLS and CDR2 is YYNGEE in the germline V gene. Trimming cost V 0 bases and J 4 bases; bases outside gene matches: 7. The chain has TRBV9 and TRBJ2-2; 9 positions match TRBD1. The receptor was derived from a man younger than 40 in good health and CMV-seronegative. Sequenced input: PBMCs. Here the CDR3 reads CASSVEQGARGTGELFF. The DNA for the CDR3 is TGTGCCAGCAGCGTAGAACAGGGGGCGCGGGGCACCGGGGAGCTGTTTTTT.